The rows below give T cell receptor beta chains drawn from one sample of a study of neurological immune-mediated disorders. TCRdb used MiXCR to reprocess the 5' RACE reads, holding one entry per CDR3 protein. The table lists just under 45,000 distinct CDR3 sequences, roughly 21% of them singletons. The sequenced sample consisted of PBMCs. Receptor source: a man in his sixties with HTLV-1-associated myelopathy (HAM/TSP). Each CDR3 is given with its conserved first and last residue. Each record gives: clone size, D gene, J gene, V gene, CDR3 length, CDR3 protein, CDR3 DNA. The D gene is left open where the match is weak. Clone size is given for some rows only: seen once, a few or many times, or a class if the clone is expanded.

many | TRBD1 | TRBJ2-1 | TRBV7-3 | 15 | CASSLAGGPYNEQFF | TGTGCCAGCAGCTTAGCAGGGGGCCCCTACAATGAGCAGTTCTTC
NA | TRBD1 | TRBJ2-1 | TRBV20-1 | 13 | CSASRGLDNEQFF | TGCAGTGCAAGCAGGGGGCTGGATAATGAGCAGTTCTTC
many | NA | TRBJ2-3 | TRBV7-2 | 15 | CASSLVLDSTDTQYF | TGTGCCAGCAGCTTAGTTCTCGATAGCACAGATACGCAGTATTTT
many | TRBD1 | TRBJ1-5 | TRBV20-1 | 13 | CSARQGADQPQHF | TGCAGTGCACGACAGGGGGCAGATCAGCCCCAGCATTTT
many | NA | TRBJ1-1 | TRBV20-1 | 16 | CSARGMVGHLNTEAFF | TGCAGTGCTAGGGGTATGGTGGGACATTTGAACACTGAAGCTTTCTTT
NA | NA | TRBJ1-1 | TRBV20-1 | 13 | CSARDVDNTEAFF | TGCAGTGCTAGAGATGTTGATAACACTGAAGCTTTCTTT
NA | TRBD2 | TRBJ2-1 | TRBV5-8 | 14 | CASSLLAGGGEQFF | TGTGCCAGCAGCCTTCTAGCGGGAGGGGGTGAGCAGTTCTTC
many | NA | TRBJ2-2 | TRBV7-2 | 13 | CASSPTGAGELFF | TGTGCCAGCAGTCCGACGGGGGCCGGGGAGCTGTTTTTT
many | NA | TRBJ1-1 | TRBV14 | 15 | CASSQDSDRRTEAFF | TGTGCCAGCAGCCAAGATTCTGACCGGCGCACTGAAGCTTTCTTT
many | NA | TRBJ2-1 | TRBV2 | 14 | CASSVASAYNEQFF | TGTGCCAGCAGTGTGGCGTCCGCCTACAATGAGCAGTTCTTC
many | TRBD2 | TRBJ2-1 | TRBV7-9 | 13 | CASSLSGDHEQFF | TGTGCCAGCAGCTTAAGCGGGGATCATGAGCAGTTCTTC
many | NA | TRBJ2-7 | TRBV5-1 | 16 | CASTWGQERVSYEQYF | TGCGCCAGCACATGGGGGCAAGAGCGGGTTTCCTACGAGCAGTACTTC
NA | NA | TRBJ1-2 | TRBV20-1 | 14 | CSAGGGGAAGGYTF | TGCAGTGCCGGCGGAGGAGGAGCCGCGGGAGGCTACACCTTC
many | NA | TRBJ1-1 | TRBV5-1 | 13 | CASSEGLGTEAFF | TGCGCCAGCAGCGAGGGCTTGGGCACTGAAGCTTTCTTT
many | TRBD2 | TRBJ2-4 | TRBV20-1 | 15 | CSAPGLAGGLNIQYF | TGCAGCGCCCCGGGGCTAGCGGGAGGGCTAAACATTCAGTACTTC
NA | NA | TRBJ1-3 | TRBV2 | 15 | CASSTLGTFGNTIYF | TGTGCCAGCAGTACCCTAGGGACGTTTGGAAACACCATATATTTT
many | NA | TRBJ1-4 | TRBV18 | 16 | CASSPPSYTQGEKLFF | TGTGCCAGCTCACCACCCTCCTACACCCAGGGCGAAAAACTGTTTTTT
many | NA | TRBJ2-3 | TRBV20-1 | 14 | CSAKGVVGTDTQYF | TGCAGTGCTAAGGGGGTGGTCGGCACAGATACGCAGTATTTT
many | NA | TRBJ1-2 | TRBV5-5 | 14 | CASSRGTVNYGYTF | TGTGCCAGCAGCCGAGGGACTGTAAACTATGGCTACACCTTC
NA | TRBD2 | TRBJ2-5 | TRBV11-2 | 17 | CASSLAVAGGPYETQYF | TGTGCCAGCAGCTTAGCGGTTGCGGGAGGGCCCTATGAGACCCAGTACTTC
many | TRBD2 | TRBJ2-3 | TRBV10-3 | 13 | CAIRGLAGDTQYF | TGTGCCATCAGAGGACTAGCGGGAGATACGCAGTATTTT
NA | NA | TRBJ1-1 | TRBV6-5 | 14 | CASREGGSVTEAFF | TGTGCCAGCAGGGAGGGGGGGAGTGTCACTGAAGCTTTCTTT
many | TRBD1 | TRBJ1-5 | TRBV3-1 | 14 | CASSQTQGAQPQHF | TGTGCCAGCAGCCAAACACAGGGGGCTCAGCCCCAGCATTTT
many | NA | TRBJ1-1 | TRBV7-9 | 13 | CASSLVTNTEAFF | TGTGCCAGCAGCTTGGTGACGAACACTGAAGCTTTCTTT
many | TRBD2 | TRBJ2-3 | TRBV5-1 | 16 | CASSLASSGSTDTQYF | TGCGCCAGCAGCTTGGCGTCTAGCGGGAGCACAGATACGCAGTATTTT
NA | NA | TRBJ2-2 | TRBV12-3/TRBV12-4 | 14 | CASSPRESGGELFF | TGTGCCAGCAGCCCCAGGGAGTCTGGCGGGGAGCTGTTTTTT
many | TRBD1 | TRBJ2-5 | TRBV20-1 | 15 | CSARDIGQGQETQYF | TGCAGTGCTAGAGATATAGGACAGGGGCAAGAGACCCAGTACTTC
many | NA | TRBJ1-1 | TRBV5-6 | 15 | CASSFQGLTFTEAFF | TGTGCCAGCAGCTTTCAGGGACTCACGTTCACTGAAGCTTTCTTT
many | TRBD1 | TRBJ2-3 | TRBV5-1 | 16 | CASSVLRDRGSDTQYF | TGCGCCAGCAGCGTTCTCCGGGACAGGGGGTCTGATACGCAGTATTTT
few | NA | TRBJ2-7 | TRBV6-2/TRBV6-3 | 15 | CASSYTQGLTYEQYF | TGTGCCAGCAGTTACACTCAGGGACTGACATACGAGCAGTACTTC
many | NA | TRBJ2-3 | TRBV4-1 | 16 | CASSQVRQAETDTQYF | TGCGCCAGCAGCCAAGTTCGGCAGGCGGAAACAGATACGCAGTATTTT
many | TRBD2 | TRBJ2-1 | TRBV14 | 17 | CASSQLGLAGGRDEQFF | TGTGCCAGCAGCCAGCTGGGACTAGCGGGAGGCCGTGATGAGCAGTTCTTC
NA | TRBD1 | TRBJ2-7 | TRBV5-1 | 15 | CASSWGTGISNEQYF | TGCGCCAGTAGCTGGGGGACAGGCATCTCCAACGAGCAGTACTTC
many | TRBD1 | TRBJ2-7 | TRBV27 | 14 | CASRGQGALYEQYF | TGTGCCAGCCGAGGACAGGGGGCCCTCTACGAGCAGTACTTC
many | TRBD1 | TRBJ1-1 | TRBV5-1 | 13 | CASSSGTGGEAFF | TGCGCCAGCAGCTCCGGGACAGGGGGTGAAGCTTTCTTT
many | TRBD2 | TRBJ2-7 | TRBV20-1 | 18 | CSAGGGTSSSPNSYEQYF | TGCAGTGCTGGGGGGGGGACTAGCAGTTCTCCTAATTCCTACGAGCAGTACTTC
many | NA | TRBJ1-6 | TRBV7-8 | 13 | CASSLPGSSPLHF | TGTGCCAGCAGCCTACCAGGGAGTTCACCCCTCCACTTT
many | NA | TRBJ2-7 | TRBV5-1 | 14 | CASSGPSSPYEQYF | TGCGCCAGCAGCGGTCCCAGTAGTCCCTACGAGCAGTACTTC
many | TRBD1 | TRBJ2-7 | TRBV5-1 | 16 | CASSSGQTGALVEQYF | TGCGCCAGCAGCTCGGGTCAGACAGGGGCGCTCGTCGAGCAGTACTTC
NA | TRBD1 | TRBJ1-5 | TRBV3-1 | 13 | CASSQDLQGGQHF | TGTGCCAGCAGCCAGGACCTACAGGGGGGCCAGCATTTT
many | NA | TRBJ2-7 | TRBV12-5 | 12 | CASTTLPYEQYF | TGTGCTAGTACTACCCTCCCCTACGAGCAGTACTTC